The clone carrying this T cell receptor (beta chain) was recorded only once. V was pared by 5 bases and J by 1 base, with 8 bases between. Germline V gene data show CDR1 as MDHEN and CDR2 as SYDVKM. The CDR3 extends over 13 amino acids. This record belongs to a study of blood T cell repertoires in COVID-19. Study context: The United States, Italy and Spain were the sources of the acute and convalescent COVID-19 samples. In each case, the material was cDNA or gDNA derived from T cells, B-cell-depleted T cells, or PBMCs.

The authors' processing: Nucleated cell counts were estimated from reference gene primer amplification. Clones were sequenced by immunoSEQ multiplex PCR, and TCRdb holds only the in-frame ones, with some missing. That table furnishes V, J and clone size, whereas the DNA furnished D and trimming. The sample lists under 400,000 clones, 90% occurring once. What was sequenced was peripheral blood. The TCR sequence derives from a man younger than 30 with active or convalescent COVID-19. This rearrangement joins TRBV28 to TRBJ1-1; D ambiguous. The CDR3 DNA sequence: TGTGCCAGCAGTCCCCCCCGGAACACTGAAGCTTTCTTT. Amino acid sequence: CASSPPRNTEAFF.